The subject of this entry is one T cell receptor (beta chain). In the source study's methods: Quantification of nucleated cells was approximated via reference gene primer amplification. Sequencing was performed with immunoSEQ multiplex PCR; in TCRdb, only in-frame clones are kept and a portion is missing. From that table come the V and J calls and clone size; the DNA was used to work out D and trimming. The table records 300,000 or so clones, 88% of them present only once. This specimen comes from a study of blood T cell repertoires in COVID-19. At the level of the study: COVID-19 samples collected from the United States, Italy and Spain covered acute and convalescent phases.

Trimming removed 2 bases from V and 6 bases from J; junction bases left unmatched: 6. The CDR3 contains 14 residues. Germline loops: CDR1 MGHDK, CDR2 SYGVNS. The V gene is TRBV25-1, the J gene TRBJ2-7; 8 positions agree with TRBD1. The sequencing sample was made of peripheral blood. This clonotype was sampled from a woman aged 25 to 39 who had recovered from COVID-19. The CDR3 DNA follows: TGTGCCAGCAGTGAACTCGACAGGGGCTCCGAGCAGTACTTC. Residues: CASSELDRGSEQYF.